This T cell receptor beta chain was recorded in a study of T cell responses to AZD1222 COVID-19 vaccine. Clones were sequenced by immunoSEQ multiplex PCR, and TCRdb holds only the in-frame ones, with some missing. The sample has some 120,000 clones, approximately 90% seen once. The CDR3 length is 15 residues. Trimming cost V 4 bases and J 7 bases; bases outside gene matches: 8. Looked up from germline, CDR1 is SGHNT and CDR2 is YYREEE (reference sequence). This sequence originates from an adult in good health. The rearrangement joins TRBV5-4 to TRBJ2-2; the match to TRBD1 covers 9 bases. The material was peripheral blood, obtained on day 0 of AZD1222 vaccination. CDR3 loop: CASSRWDRDIGELFF. DNA of the CDR3: TGTGCCAGCAGCAGATGGGACAGGGACATCGGGGAGCTGTTTTTT. The entire variable domain, with the rest obtained from reference TRBV5-4 and TRBJ2-2, is as follows: ETGVTQSPTHLIKTRGQQVTLRCSSQSGHNTVSWYQQALGQGPQFIFQYYREEENGRGNFPPRFSGLQFPNYSSELNVNALELDDSALYLCASSRWDRDIGELFFGEGSRLTVL.